The present T cell receptor (beta chain) was sequenced within a study of regulatory T cells in long-lasting Graves disease (dated by TCRdb to the early 2020s). As for the study more broadly: Persistent Graves' disease was defined as persistently positive TSH receptor autoantibodies together with antithyroid drug treatment for over 5 years. Peripheral blood TCR sequencing and RNA sequencing compared persistent Graves' disease patients with newly diagnosed Graves' disease patients. The study was registered as a clinical trial and conducted in China. A total of 33 samples underwent TCR sequencing, from some 13 patients with persistent Graves' disease and around 20 patients with newly diagnosed Graves' disease. In the clinical cohort, patients with persistent Graves' disease had used antithyroid drugs for an average of approximately eleven years. Here is what the overall study found, with its caveats: Only peripheral blood was studied, because thyroid tissue, the primary lesion, was inaccessible. Sequencing and analysis were restricted to the TCR beta chain. Persistent disease showed preferential use of TRBV28, TRBJ1-2 and TRBJ2-5, whereas newly diagnosed disease favored TRBV20-1 and TRBJ2-1. Compared with newly diagnosed patients, persistent Graves' disease patients had lower TCR Shannon entropy and fewer highly expanded clones, which suggests clonal expansion. The authors noted that the small sample size was a limitation that may lower accuracy. Persistent patients shared more public clonotypes among themselves (over 2,500) than newly diagnosed patients did (nearly 1,000).

This clonotype was detected only a few times. Its specific antigen is unknown. Base qualities were left out, and no much larger clone turns up one base away. The receptor library was made with multiplex PCR. Sequencer: Illumina HiSeq 4000. To build TCR beta libraries, CDR3 regions were amplified by Arm-PCR using iRepertoire HTBI primers. PCR products were gel purified before sequencing. Regarding the original processing steps: A total of some 60 TRBV and 14 TRBJ segments were identified across samples and were used for gene usage analysis of CDR3 amino acid clonotypes. Filtered high-quality paired reads were merged into contigs using COPE and FqMerger. BLAST was used to align contigs to IMGT TRBV, TRBD and TRBJ reference genes, and CDR3 was defined according to IMGT. Any clonotype with a frequency above 0.1% was classified as a highly expanded clone. Shannon entropy served as the measure of repertoire diversity, while the Gini coefficient captured V-J evenness. Clonotypes shared by more than one individual were considered public. The public reads were quality trimmed at Q25 with fastp and then assembled into clones with MiXCR by TCRdb, keeping productive beta chains. For every CDR3 protein sequence, its rows merge into one entry that carries the most common genes and DNA. In this record, the V and J calls reflect TCRdb's handling and not the investigators' own analysis. This sample lists some 470,000 distinct CDR3 sequences; about 22% were detected once. The ten most abundant clones make up about 6.6% of the sample.

CDR1 SGHTA and CDR2 FQGTGA are derived from the germline V gene. V was cut back by 0 bases and J by 5 bases, leaving a gap of 16 bases between them. The CDR3 measures 16 amino acids from cysteine to phenylalanine. Only CDR3 DNA is held: 48 bases, read in frame from base 1. The intended sense of this specimen's time point label: persistent/refractory GD, antithyroid drugs over 5 years with positive TRAb. RNA was extracted from PBMCs in TRIzol for both TCR sequencing and RNA sequencing. The diagnosis of Graves' disease followed American Thyroid Association guidelines. The patients came from an endocrinology department in Xi'an, China. Each patient gave 7 to 9.5 milliliters of peripheral blood, collected in an EDTA anticoagulant tube. Ficoll Paque Plus density gradient separation was used to isolate PBMCs, and no additional T cell sorting was done. RNA quality was checked with an Agilent 2100 Bioanalyzer and agarose gel, and concentration with a NanoDrop 2000.

Rearrangement joined TRBV7-3 to TRBJ2-5, with TRBD2 perhaps the D gene, on 7 matching bases. The origin of this receptor is a female donor with Graves disease. The input for sequencing was peripheral blood mononuclear cells (PBMCs), taken when the disease was refractory, from a patient treated with antithyroid drugs. The CDR3: CASSLTPWGGGETQYF. The DNA reads as follows: TGTGCCAGCAGCTTAACGCCTTGGGGGGGCGGGGAGACCCAGTACTTC. Full variable domain (CDR3 extended with the reference TRBV7-3 and TRBJ2-5 proteins): GAGVSQTPSNKVTEKGKYVELRCDPISGHTALYWYRQSLGQGPEFLIYFQGTGAADDSGLPNDRFFAVRPEGSVSTLKIQRTERGDSAVYLCASSLTPWGGGETQYFGPGTRLLVL.